A single sample gave rise to the 16 T cell receptor beta chains below, sequenced in a study of beta chain features in type 1 diabetes. All of the isolated RNA was reverse transcribed, so expressed TCRB transcripts were sequenced. TCRdb's table, derived via immunoSEQ multiplex PCR, lists solely in-frame clones and lacks some. The sample comprises under 250,000 clones, roughly 13% of which are singletons, and roughly 0.024% rests with the top ten. Sequencing used naive CD4+ T cells from blood. These TCRs come from a woman in her forties in good health.

The rearrangement links TRBV19 to TRBJ2-1, with 12 positions matching TRBD2. The germline V gene has CDR1 LNHDA and CDR2 SQIVND (reference sequence). Germline trimming cut 2 bases from V and 8 bases from J; bases unmatched to any gene: 13. The CDR3 is 18 residues long. The DNA for the CDR3 is TGTGCCAGTAGTATATTTCTCCCTAGCGGGGGGGCGTTGGATGAGCAGTTCTTC. Protein: CASSIFLPSGGALDEQFF. Supplemented by reference TRBV19 and TRBJ2-1, the full variable domain reads DGGITQSPKYLFRKEGQNVTLSCEQNLNHDAMYWYRQDPGQGLRLIYYSQIVNDFQKGDIAEGYSVSREKKESFPLTVTSAQKNPTAFYLCASSIFLPSGGALDEQFFGPGTRLTVL.

The chain employs TRBV27 and TRBJ1-2; no firm D call. Germline CDR1 reads MNHEY; CDR2 reads SMNVEV (reference sequence). The CDR3 is made up of 14 amino acids. Between the trimmed V and J ends, which lost 3 bases and 4 bases, there was a span of 12 bases. CDR3 sequence (DNA): TGTGCCAGCAGTTTGGCAGGCCCCCCCTATGGCTACACCTTC. Its protein is CASSLAGPPYGYTF.

This clone showed up just a few times. This chain joins TRBV7-2 and TRBJ2-6, with 8 bases identical to TRBD1. This CDR3 is 17 amino acids long. Per the germline V gene, CDR1 is SGHTA and CDR2 is FQGNSA. V lost 5 bases to trimming and J lost 2 bases; unmatched junction nucleotides: 8. CDR3 sequence: CASSIGQGWAGANVLTF. The CDR3, as DNA: TGTGCCAGCAGCATTGGACAGGGTTGGGCTGGGGCCAACGTCCTGACTTTC.

The chain employs TRBV29-1 and TRBJ2-4; TRBD2 aligns across 8 bases. Germline CDR1 and CDR2: SQVTM and ANQGSEA. The length of the CDR3 is 15 residues. Unmatched junction bases numbered 11, after V lost 5 bases and J lost 5 bases. The CDR3 DNA is TGCAGCGTTCGCTGGACTTATAGCGGGGAAAACATTCAGTACTTC. Its protein is CSVRWTYSGENIQYF. Full variable domain (remainder filled in from reference TRBV29-1 and TRBJ2-4): SAVISQKPSRDICQRGTSLTIQCQVDSQVTMMFWYRQQPGQSLTLIATANQGSEATYESGFVIDKFPISRPNLTFSTLTVSNMSPEDSSIYLCSVRWTYSGENIQYFGAGTRLSVL.

In its sample, this clone was seen a few times. The chain links TRBV2 to TRBJ2-1; D might be TRBD2 (5 bases). This CDR3 is built from 13 residues. With 2 bases removed from V and 6 bases from J, the gap between germline ends came to 8 bases. Germline V lookup: CDR1 SNHLY, CDR2 FYNNEI. This CDR3 is CASSERRGNEQFF. The CDR3, as DNA: TGTGCCAGCAGTGAAAGACGGGGCAATGAGCAGTTCTTC.

This clone was picked up a small number of times. The chain links TRBV19 to TRBJ2-3; possible D gene TRBD1, 5 bases. Germline V lookup: CDR1 LNHDA, CDR2 SQIVND (reference sequence). V was pared by 3 bases and J by 0 bases, with 10 bases between. The CDR3 has 15 amino acids. CDR3 sequence (DNA): TGTGCCAGTAGTATCGTTGGGGCTAGCACAGATACGCAGTATTTT. This sequence encodes CASSIVGASTDTQYF.

The rearrangement uses TRBV18 and TRBJ1-3; 7 bases match TRBD1. With 3 bases clipped from V and 0 bases from J, the junction kept 2 bases outside the gene matches. The CDR3 contains 15 residues. Germline lookup yields CDR1 KGHSH and CDR2 LQKENI. The CDR3 loop is CASSPGDSSGNTIYF. Written as DNA, the CDR3 is TGTGCCAGCTCACCTGGGGACAGCTCTGGAAACACCATATATTTT.

This clone was seen only a few times. This rearrangement joins TRBV9 to TRBJ2-3, with no clear D. The CDR3 consists of 13 residues. V lost 5 bases, J lost 6 bases, and 13 bases lay in between. CDR1 is SGDLS and CDR2 is YYNGEE in the germline V gene. The CDR3 DNA sequence: TGTGCCAGCAGGCCGAGCGTCCCTGATACGCAGTATTTT. This translates into CASRPSVPDTQYF.

This clone was observed a few times. The rearrangement joins TRBV7-2 to TRBJ1-1, with a weak D call TRBD1 (6 bases). Trimming stripped 8 bases from V and 6 bases from J, with 16 bases between. The CDR3 runs to 13 residues. CDR1 SGHTA and CDR2 FQGNSA come from the germline V gene. The CDR3 spells CASGRGVGSEAFF. The DNA of the CDR3 is TGTGCCAGCGGCAGGGGAGTGGGATCTGAAGCTTTCTTT.

This clone has at least ten counts. CDR3 loop: CASSLAGVGANVLTF. The CDR3 region has the DNA TGTGCCAGCAGCTTAGCAGGGGTCGGGGCCAACGTCCTGACTTTC. The V and J genes are TRBV7-9 and TRBJ2-6; D might be TRBD1 (5 bases). The V gene's germline CDR1 is SEHNR and CDR2 FQNEAQ (reference sequence). Trimming took off 0 bases at V and 4 bases at J, with 7 bases between the two ends. This CDR3 region has 15 residues.

The sample holds a few counts of this clone. This chain joins TRBV7-2 and TRBJ2-2, with D possibly TRBD1 on 6 matching bases. Germline CDR1 and CDR2: SGHTA and FQGNSA. The CDR3 contains 16 residues. V was pared by 1 base and J by 7 bases, with 16 bases between. DNA for the CDR3: TGTGCCAGCAGCTTAGTTGCTGGGGGCTTGGGCGGGGAGCTGTTTTTT. It translates to CASSLVAGGLGGELFF.

This clone was picked up many times. The chain employs TRBV29-1 and TRBJ2-3; weak D call: TRBD2 (6 bases). Per germline, CDR1 SQVTM and CDR2 ANQGSEA. Deletions cut 4 bases from V and 2 bases from J, with 10 bases between. This CDR3 spans 13 amino acids. In nucleotides, the CDR3 is TGCAGCGTTGCCCGGGGACTCACAGATACGCAGTATTTT. Residues: CSVARGLTDTQYF.

This chain links TRBV5-1 with TRBJ1-6; possibly TRBD1 for D (6 bases). Trimming took off 0 bases at V and 8 bases at J, with 15 bases between the two ends. Per the germline V gene, CDR1 is SGHRS and CDR2 is YFSETQ. This CDR3 comprises 16 residues. CDR3 amino acids: CASSLAGGGSDSPLHF. CDR3 bases: TGCGCCAGCAGCTTGGCGGGAGGGGGTTCCGATTCACCCCTCCACTTT.

The sample holds a few counts of this clone. This chain joins TRBV7-2 and TRBJ2-3, with D possibly being TRBD2 (6 bases). Trimming took 5 bases from V and 6 from J, leaving 21 bases between them. The CDR3 is made up of 16 amino acids. Germline V gene sequence: CDR1 SGHTA, CDR2 FQGNSA. Here the CDR3 reads CASSAVLRGSRDTQYF. The DNA of the CDR3 is TGTGCCAGCAGCGCCGTCCTGCGGGGTTCGAGGGATACGCAGTATTTT.

This clone occurred a few times. V is TRBV19 and J is TRBJ1-5; D call uncertain. From germline, CDR1 is LNHDA and CDR2 SQIVND (reference sequence). The CDR3 runs to 16 residues. Trimming cost V 2 bases and J 1 base, with 12 bases left between them. The CDR3 sequence is CASSIHAGQSNQPQHF. CDR3 DNA sequence: TGTGCCAGTAGTATACATGCGGGCCAGAGCAATCAGCCCCAGCATTTT.

This clone was recorded a few times. The chain couples TRBV5-1 to TRBJ2-3; TRBD1 agrees at 7 bases. CDR1 and CDR2 (germline): SGHRS, YFSETQ. Germline trimming cut 4 bases from V and 5 bases from J; bases unmatched to any gene: 4. This CDR3 is 13 amino acids long. CDR3 in amino acids: CASSIRDRDTQYF. The CDR3 coding sequence is TGCGCCAGCAGCATTCGGGACAGAGATACGCAGTATTTT.